This TCR beta chain was identified in a study of blood T cell repertoires in COVID-19. The data were produced by immunoSEQ multiplex PCR, yet TCRdb's version contains in-frame clones alone and is incomplete. The sample yields under 150,000 clones, around three quarters seen once. The sample was peripheral blood. This clonotype was obtained from a human donor in a cohort sampled during active COVID-19.

This chain's CDR3 is CTGNRDYYLTDTQYF. CDR3 bases: TGTACCGGAAACCGGGACTACTACCTCACAGATACGCAGTATTTT. The chain links TRBV6-5 to TRBJ2-3; 7 nucleotides agree with TRBD2. CDR3 length: 15 amino acids. Germline V lookup: CDR1 MNHEY, CDR2 SVGAGI.